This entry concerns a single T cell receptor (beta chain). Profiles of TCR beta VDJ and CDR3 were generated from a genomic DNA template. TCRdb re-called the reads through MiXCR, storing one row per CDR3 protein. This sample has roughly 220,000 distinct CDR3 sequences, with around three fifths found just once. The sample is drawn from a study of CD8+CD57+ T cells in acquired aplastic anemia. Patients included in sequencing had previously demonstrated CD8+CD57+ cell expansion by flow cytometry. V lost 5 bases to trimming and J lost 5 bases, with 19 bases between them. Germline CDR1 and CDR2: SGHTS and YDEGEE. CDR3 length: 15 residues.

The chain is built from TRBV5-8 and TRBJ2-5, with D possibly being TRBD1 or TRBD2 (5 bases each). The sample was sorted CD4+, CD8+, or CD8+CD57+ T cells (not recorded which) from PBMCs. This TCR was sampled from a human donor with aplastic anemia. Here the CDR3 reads CASRRGTAIMETQYF. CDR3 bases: TGTGCCAGCAGGAGAGGGACGGCAATCATGGAGACCCAGTACTTC.